This T cell receptor (beta chain) was observed in a study of OX40 agonist ivuxolimab in advanced cancers. Of note for this clone: Its specificity is not known.

Study-wide points: Clonal expansion was among the lowest in partial responders at 0.1-3.0 mg/kg, especially CD8+. Undetermined was the antigen specificity of the expanded peripheral T cells. The average count of expanded clones was higher among CD8+ T cells than among CD4+.

Sequencing was performed with immunoSEQ multiplex PCR; in TCRdb, only in-frame clones are kept and a portion is missing. Of under 85,000 clones listed, around 85% are singletons. V dropped 9 bases and J dropped 2; count of bases not matched to a gene: 7. Germline CDR1 MDHEN, CDR2 SYDVKM. The CDR3 is 14 residues long. The rearrangement uses TRBV28 and TRBJ2-7, with TRBD1 identical over 10 bases. Sample: CD4+ or CD8+ T cells sorted from blood, taken in a trial of the OX40 agonist ivuxolimab. The TCR originated in an adult with an advanced solid tumor such as melanoma, head and neck, liver or kidney cancer. CDR3 nucleotides: TGTGCCAGTGTGGGGACAGGGGCGACCTACGAGCAGTACTTC. Translating gives CASVGTGATYEQYF.